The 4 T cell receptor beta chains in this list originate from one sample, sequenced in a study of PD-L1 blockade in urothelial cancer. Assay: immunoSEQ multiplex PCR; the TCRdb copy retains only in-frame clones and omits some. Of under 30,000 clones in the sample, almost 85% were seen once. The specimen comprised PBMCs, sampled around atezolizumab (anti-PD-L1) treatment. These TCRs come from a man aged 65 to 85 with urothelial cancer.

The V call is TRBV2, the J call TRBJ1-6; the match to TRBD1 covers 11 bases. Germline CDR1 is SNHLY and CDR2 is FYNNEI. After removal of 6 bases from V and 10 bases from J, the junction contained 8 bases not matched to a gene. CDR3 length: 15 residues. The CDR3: CASRVGQGARSPLHF. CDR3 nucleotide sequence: TGTGCCAGCAGAGTCGGACAGGGGGCGCGGTCACCCCTCCACTTT. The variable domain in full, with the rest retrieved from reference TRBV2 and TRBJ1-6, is EPEVTQTPSHQVTQMGQEVILRCVPISNHLYFYWYRQILGQKVEFLVSFYNNEISEKSEIFDDQFSVERPDGSNFTLKIRSTKLEDSAMYFCASRVGQGARSPLHFGNGTRLTVT.

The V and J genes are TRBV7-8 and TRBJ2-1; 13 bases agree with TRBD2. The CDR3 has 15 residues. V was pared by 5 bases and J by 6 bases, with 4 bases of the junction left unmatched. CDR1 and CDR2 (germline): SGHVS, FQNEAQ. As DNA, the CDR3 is TGTGCCAGCAGCCCGAGACTAGCGGGAGGCAATGAGCAGTTCTTC. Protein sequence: CASSPRLAGGNEQFF.

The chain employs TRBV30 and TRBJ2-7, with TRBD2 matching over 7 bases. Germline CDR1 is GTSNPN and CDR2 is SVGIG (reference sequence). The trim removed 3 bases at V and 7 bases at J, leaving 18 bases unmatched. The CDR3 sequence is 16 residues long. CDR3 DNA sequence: TGTGCCTGGAGCCGGGAGGCAGTTCTGAGTGAGAGGGAGCAGTACTTC. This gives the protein CAWSREAVLSEREQYF.

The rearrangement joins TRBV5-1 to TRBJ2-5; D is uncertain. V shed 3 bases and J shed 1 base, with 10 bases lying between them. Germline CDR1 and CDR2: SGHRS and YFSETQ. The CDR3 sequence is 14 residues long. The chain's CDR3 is CASSYRHFQETQYF. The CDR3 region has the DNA TGCGCCAGCAGCTACAGACACTTCCAAGAGACCCAGTACTTC.